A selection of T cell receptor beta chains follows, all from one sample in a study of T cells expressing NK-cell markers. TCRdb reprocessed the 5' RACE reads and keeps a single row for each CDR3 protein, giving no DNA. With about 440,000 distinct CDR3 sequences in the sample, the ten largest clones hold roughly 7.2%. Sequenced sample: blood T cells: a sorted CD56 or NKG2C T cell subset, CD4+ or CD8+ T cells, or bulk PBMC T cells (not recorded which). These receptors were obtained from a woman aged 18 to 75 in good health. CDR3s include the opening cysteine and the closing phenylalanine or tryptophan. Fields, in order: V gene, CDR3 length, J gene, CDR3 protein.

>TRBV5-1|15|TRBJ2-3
CASGGTGGATDTQYF
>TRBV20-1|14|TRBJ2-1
CSASSGTGYNEQFF
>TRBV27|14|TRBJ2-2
CASTGGQSAGELFF
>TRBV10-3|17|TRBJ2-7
CAISESRLSGRIDEQYF
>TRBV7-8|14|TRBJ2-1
CASSLTSGYNEQFF
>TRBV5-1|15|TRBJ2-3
CASSTLGTSGGTQYF
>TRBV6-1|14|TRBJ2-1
CASGDRGSNNEQFF
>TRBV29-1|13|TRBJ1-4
CSVETGGDEKLFF
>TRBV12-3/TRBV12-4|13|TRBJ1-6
CASSRKGDSPLHF
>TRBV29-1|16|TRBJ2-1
CSVAGQRPPSYNEQFF
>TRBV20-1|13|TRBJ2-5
CSAETGGQETQYF
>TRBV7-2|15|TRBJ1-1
CASSLARPGSTEAFF
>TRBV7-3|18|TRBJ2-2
CASSLTLQGQKYTGELFF
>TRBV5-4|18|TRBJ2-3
CASSLFIPPAEATDTQYF
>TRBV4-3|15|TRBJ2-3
CASSQGERPTDTQYF
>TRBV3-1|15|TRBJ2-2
CASSQASRHTGELFF
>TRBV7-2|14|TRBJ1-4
CASRSRGGNEKLFF
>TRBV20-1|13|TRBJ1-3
CSAAGFSGNTIYF
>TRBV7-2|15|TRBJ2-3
CASSLALGWADTQYF
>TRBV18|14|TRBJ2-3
CASSPPTNTDTQYF
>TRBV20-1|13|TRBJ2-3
CSASGRAPDTQYF
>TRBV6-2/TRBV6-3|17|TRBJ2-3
CASSFGVRSGGPDTQYF
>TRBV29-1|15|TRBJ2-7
CSVDIGREGIYEQYF
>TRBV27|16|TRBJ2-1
CASSFLASDSYNEQFF
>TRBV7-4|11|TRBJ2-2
CASRRGPELPF
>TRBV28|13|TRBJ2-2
CAHPGPGTGELFF
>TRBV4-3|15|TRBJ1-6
CASSPGQFGGSPLHF
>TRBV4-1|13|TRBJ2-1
CASSPRPDNEQFF
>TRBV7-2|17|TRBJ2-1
CASSTYRGDVSYNEQFF
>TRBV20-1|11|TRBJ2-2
CSARRTGELFF
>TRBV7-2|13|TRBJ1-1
CASSFSAVTEAFF
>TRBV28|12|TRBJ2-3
CASTTDRIRRYF
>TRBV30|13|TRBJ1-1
CAWRRPMNTEAFF
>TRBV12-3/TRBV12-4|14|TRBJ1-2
CASSGQGAGYGYTF
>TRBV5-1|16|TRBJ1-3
CASSLGYRASGNTIYF
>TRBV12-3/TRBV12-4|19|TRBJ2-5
CASSLVVRGFKRLGETQYF
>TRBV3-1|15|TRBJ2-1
CASSLGEGGYNEQFF
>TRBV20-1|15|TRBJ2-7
CSARGGQGTTYEQYF
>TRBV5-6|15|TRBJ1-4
CASSLGQGWREKLFF
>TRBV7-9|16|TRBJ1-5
CASSPGSGVYNQPQHF
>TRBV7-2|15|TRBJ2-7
CASNLSRDTSYEQYF
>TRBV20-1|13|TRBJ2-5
CSARDRDRWPQYF
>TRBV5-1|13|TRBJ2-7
CASSLGTYYEQYF
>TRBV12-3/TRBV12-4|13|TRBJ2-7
CASRAGSPTEQYF
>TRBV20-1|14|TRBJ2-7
CSARSPGLAYEQYF
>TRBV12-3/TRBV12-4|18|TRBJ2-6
CASSFLRLVVSGANVLTF
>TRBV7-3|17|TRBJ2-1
CASSLGLGGLARNEQFF
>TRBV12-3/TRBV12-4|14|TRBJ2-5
CASSFVGAQETQYF
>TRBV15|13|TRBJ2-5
CATSTWGGETQYF